The clone carrying this T cell receptor beta chain was detected a few times. Described time point: pre-sensitization, week 0. The treatment here: therapeutic diphenylcyclopropenone sensitization with weekly scalp DPC. This entry belongs to a study of human T cells and chemical hapten exposure. V was cut by 9 bases and J by 4 bases, with 9 bases left in between. CDR3 length equals 12 residues. Germline loops: CDR1 SNHLY, CDR2 FYNNEI. Each CDR3 protein is one row after TCRdb ran MiXCR on the RACE reads. The table records 150,000 to 200,000 distinct CDR3 sequences, just under 30% of them present only once.

This sample comprised whole blood, obtained in connection with sensitization to the hapten diphenylcyclopropenone (DPC). The sequence was collected from a woman between 25 and 40 years old with alopecia areata. Some clones in this sample may be carry-over from other donors' samples. The J gene is TRBJ1-4, the V gene TRBV2, with D uncertain. The CDR3 sequence is CARGPSNEKLFF. The CDR3 coding sequence is TGTGCCAGAGGACCGAGTAATGAAAAACTGTTTTTT.